This TCR beta chain came from a study of response to subunit inactivated influenza vaccine. Overall study results and limits: That few new T cells are recruited by each seasonal influenza vaccination was the authors' suggestion.

This clonotype has a handful of counts. Its target is not known. TCRdb reprocessed the RT-PCR reads via MiXCR and lists one record per CDR3 protein. The table shows around 600,000 distinct CDR3 sequences, with 11% occurring only once. Trimming at V came to 1 base and at J to 3 bases, leaving 2 bases not matched to a gene. Germline CDR1 is LGHNA and CDR2 is YNFKEQ. This CDR3 is built from 15 residues. This same sample was also part of a study on T cells expressing NK-cell markers. That source reports: TCR beta libraries carry UMIs added by 5'RACE template switching. More than 5 donors carried dominant NKG2C+ clonotypes that made up roughly 1.0-8% of their CD8+ T cells. Where several donors were concerned, these clonotypes also led the CD3+CD56-NKG2C+ fraction.

Material: PBMCs from blood, obtained on the day of vaccination. This rearrangement joins TRBV4-2 to TRBJ2-7; 11 bases fit TRBD2. This TCR was sampled from a man over 45 who received an inactivated influenza vaccine. The CDR3 sequence: CASSQVTSGSYEQYF. The DNA for the CDR3 is TGTGCCAGCAGCCAAGTAACTAGCGGGAGCTACGAGCAGTACTTC.